This T cell receptor (beta chain) was found in a study of identical twins. Study outcomes and limitations: Cord blood beta clonotypes present at high abundance carried fewer insertions; no such pattern appeared in memory repertoires. Excess sharing between twins was weaker in beta out-of-frame sequences.

The CDR3 runs to 12 residues. The V end was cut by 0 bases, the J end by 9 bases, with 6 bases between. Of note for this clonotype: Its antigen remains unidentified.

One entry per CDR3 protein, called by TCRdb with MiXCR from the 5' RACE reads. Of around 490,000 distinct CDR3 sequences in the sample, approximately 16% were seen once. These data were also reused for a study on yellow fever vaccine responses in identical twins.

The rearrangement uses TRBV12-3 or TRBV12-4 and TRBJ2-1; no clear D gene. The sequenced sample was CD4+ T cells sorted from blood. The clonotype comes from a woman between 18 and 29 years old in good health. Written as DNA, the CDR3 is TGTGCCAGCAGTTTAGCCCTCTTTGAGCAGTTCTTC. Protein product: CASSLALFEQFF.